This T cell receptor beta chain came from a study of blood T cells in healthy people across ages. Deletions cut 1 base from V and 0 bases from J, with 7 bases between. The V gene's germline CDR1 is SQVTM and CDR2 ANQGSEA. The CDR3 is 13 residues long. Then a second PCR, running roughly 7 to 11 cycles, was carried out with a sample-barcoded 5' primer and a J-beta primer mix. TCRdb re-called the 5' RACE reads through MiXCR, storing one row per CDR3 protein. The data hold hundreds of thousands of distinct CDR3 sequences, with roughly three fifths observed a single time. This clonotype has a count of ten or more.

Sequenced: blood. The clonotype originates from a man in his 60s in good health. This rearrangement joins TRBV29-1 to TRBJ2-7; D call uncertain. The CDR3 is CSVEGGGSYEQYF. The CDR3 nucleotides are TGCAGCGTTGAAGGGGGTGGCTCCTACGAGCAGTACTTC.